The 22 T cell receptor beta chains presented below share a single source sample, sequenced in a study of cytomegalovirus exposure and HLA in healthy donors. The PCR made use of 60 Vbeta and 13 Jbeta primers. Measured with immunoSEQ multiplex PCR; TCRdb has only the in-frame clones, and not every one. The repertoire holds some 65,000 clones, with less than 65% as singletons. The sequenced sample was PBMCs. These receptors originate from a man aged 30 to 39 in good health and CMV-seronegative.

The chain couples TRBV29-1 to TRBJ1-3, with 7 nucleotides matching TRBD1. The V and J ends lost 4 bases and 0 bases, in that order; junction bases with no gene match: 6. In germline, CDR1 is SQVTM, CDR2 ANQGSEA. CDR3 size: 15 residues. As DNA, the CDR3 is TGCAGCGTTGCCTACAGGGGCTCCTCTGGAAACACCATATATTTT. Translating it yields CSVAYRGSSGNTIYF.

The chain has TRBV7-9 and TRBJ2-6; TRBD1 matches 7 bases. CDR1 SEHNR and CDR2 FQNEAQ come from the germline V gene (reference sequence). CDR3 size: 16 residues. V gave up 1 base and J gave up 2 bases; unmatched junction bases: 2. The CDR3 reads CASSLVGTAGANVLTF. In nucleotides, the CDR3 is TGTGCCAGCAGCTTAGTAGGGACAGCTGGGGCCAACGTCCTGACTTTC.

The V call is TRBV9, the J call TRBJ2-7, with 8 bases matching TRBD1. V shed 3 bases and J 2 bases; nucleotides not matched to a gene: 4. The CDR3 sequence is 14 residues long. CDR1 is SGDLS and CDR2 is YYNGEE in the germline V gene. CDR3 amino acids: CASSAGDRPYEQYF. CDR3 nucleotides: TGTGCCAGCAGCGCGGGGGACAGGCCCTACGAGCAGTACTTC.

The V and J genes are TRBV25-1 and TRBJ2-2; 9 nucleotides align to TRBD1. CDR1 is MGHDK, CDR2 SYGVNS, per germline. Trimming took 6 bases from V and 12 from J; bases not matched to a gene: 5. The CDR3 consists of 12 residues. CDR3 sequence reads: CASRGGTGKLFF. The CDR3 DNA is TGTGCCAGCAGGGGGGGGACAGGGAAGCTGTTTTTT.

J is TRBJ2-2 and V is TRBV7-9; D is unresolved. CDR1 and CDR2 from the germline V gene are SEHNR and FQNEAQ (reference sequence). The germline V and J ends were trimmed by 2 bases and 3 bases, with 4 bases remaining between them. The CDR3 runs to 13 residues. The CDR3 loop is CASSLSDTGELFF. The CDR3 DNA reads as TGTGCCAGCAGCTTATCGGACACCGGGGAGCTGTTTTTT.

The chain employs TRBV6-1 and TRBJ2-7, with 9 bases aligning to TRBD1. Trimming cost V 6 bases and J 6 bases; bases outside gene matches: 9. Per germline, CDR1 MNHNS and CDR2 SASEGT. CDR3 length equals 14 residues. CDR3 nucleotides: TGTGCCAGCAGGGAGCACAGGGGGCATCGCGAGCAGTACTTC. Amino acids: CASREHRGHREQYF.

The J gene is TRBJ2-3, the V gene TRBV2; D is possibly TRBD2 (7 bases). This CDR3 spans 14 amino acids. Trimming took 8 bases from V and 2 from J, leaving 14 bases between them. Germline values: CDR1 SNHLY, CDR2 FYNNEI. CDR3 bases: TGTGCCAGCGGGGGGGGGCTTTACACAGATACGCAGTATTTT. This translates into CASGGGLYTDTQYF. Variable domain in full (rest from reference TRBV2 and TRBJ2-3): EPEVTQTPSHQVTQMGQEVILRCVPISNHLYFYWYRQILGQKVEFLVSFYNNEISEKSEIFDDQFSVERPDGSNFTLKIRSTKLEDSAMYFCASGGGLYTDTQYFGPGTRLTVL.

The chain combines TRBV6-5 with TRBJ1-4; the D gene is possibly TRBD1 (5 bases). The germline gives CDR1 MNHEY, CDR2 SVGAGI. The CDR3 runs to 16 residues. The V and J ends lost 2 bases and 4 bases respectively, with 14 bases between them. CDR3 in DNA: TGTGCCAGCAGTTACCGCGGAACAGGAGTTAATGAAAAACTGTTTTTT. It specifies CASSYRGTGVNEKLFF.

The CDR3 bases are TGTGCCAGCAGTGATGGGAGGATAGATACGCAGTATTTT. Protein: CASSDGRIDTQYF. The chain combines TRBV6-4 with TRBJ2-3; D may be TRBD2 (6 bases). V was pared by 3 bases and J by 5 bases, with 9 bases between. The CDR3 has 13 amino acids. Germline values: CDR1 MRHNA, CDR2 SNTAGT.

The rearrangement joins TRBV23-1 to TRBJ2-7; D call uncertain. TRBV23-1 is flagged as an ORF with uncertain function. The ends were cut back, 1 base at V and 0 bases at J, with 16 bases in the middle. This CDR3 has 17 residues. The CDR3 is CASSQLFTSPSSYEQYF. The CDR3, as DNA: TGCGCCAGCAGTCAATTATTCACCTCTCCGAGCTCCTACGAGCAGTACTTC.

This clone turned up a few times. The V and J genes are TRBV5-1 and TRBJ2-5; 11 bases agree with TRBD2. This CDR3 spans 16 amino acids. J was trimmed by 5 bases and V by 0 bases; bases with no gene match: 6. Looked up from germline, CDR1 is SGHRS and CDR2 is YFSETQ. The CDR3 region has the DNA TGCGCCAGCAGCTTGGGACTAGCGGGGTATTCGGAGACCCAGTACTTC. It specifies CASSLGLAGYSETQYF.

The chain uses TRBV10-3 and TRBJ1-2; D might be TRBD1 (6 bases). Trimming pared 5 bases from V and 8 bases from J, leaving 15 bases between. CDR1 is ENHRY, CDR2 SYGVKD, per germline. CDR3 length: 13 amino acids. CDR3 sequence reads: CAISTGRGQGYTF. Written as DNA, the CDR3 is TGTGCCATCAGTACAGGGAGAGGACAGGGCTACACCTTC.

The chain couples TRBV2 to TRBJ1-3, with TRBD1 matching 9 bases. Germline CDR1 SNHLY, CDR2 FYNNEI. V lost 6 bases to trimming and J lost 4 bases; unmatched junction nucleotides: 1. This CDR3 contains 13 residues. The CDR3 spells CASRTGGGNTIYF. For the CDR3, the DNA is TGTGCCAGCAGGACAGGGGGAGGAAACACCATATATTTT. Based on the CDR3 plus reference TRBV2 and TRBJ1-3, the full variable domain is EPEVTQTPSHQVTQMGQEVILRCVPISNHLYFYWYRQILGQKVEFLVSFYNNEISEKSEIFDDQFSVERPDGSNFTLKIRSTKLEDSAMYFCASRTGGGNTIYFGEGSWLTVV.

The table lists this clone with a few counts. CDR3 DNA sequence: TGTGCCAGCAGCGTAGCGGGAGGGGAGAACTATGGCTACACCTTC. Its protein product is CASSVAGGENYGYTF. V usage is TRBV9 and J usage is TRBJ1-2; maybe TRBD1 (5 bases). The germline gives CDR1 SGDLS, CDR2 YYNGEE. V was clipped by 0 bases and J by 2 bases, with 11 bases between them. This CDR3 has 15 amino acids.

This clone has only a few counts. The chain carries TRBV6-5 and TRBJ2-7; maybe TRBD2 (5 bases). This CDR3 comprises 15 residues. Trimming shortened V by 1 base and J by 5 bases, and 15 bases separated the two germline ends. CDR1 and CDR2 from the germline V gene are MNHEY and SVGAGI. Written as DNA, the CDR3 is TGTGCCAGCAGTTACTATGGGAACCGGGGAGACGAGCAGTACTTC. Protein: CASSYYGNRGDEQYF.

This clone was counted a few times. The chain combines TRBV7-3 with TRBJ1-2, with 8 bases fitting TRBD1. V lost 6 bases and J lost 4; bases outside the gene matches: 1. The V gene's germline CDR1 is SGHTA and CDR2 FQGTGA. CDR3 size: 12 residues. Here the CDR3 reads CASRDRAYGYTF. The CDR3 coding sequence is TGTGCCAGCAGGGACAGGGCCTATGGCTACACCTTC.

The rearrangement links TRBV7-2 to TRBJ2-7, with 11 bases identical to TRBD2. This CDR3 is built from 15 residues. Germline-derived CDR1 and CDR2 are SGHTA and FQGNSA. The trim removed 1 base at V and 4 bases at J, leaving 3 bases unmatched. The CDR3 protein is CASSLDSGGAYEQYF. In nucleotides, the CDR3 is TGTGCCAGCAGCTTAGATAGCGGGGGGGCTTACGAGCAGTACTTC.

The rearrangement joins TRBV7-9 to TRBJ1-2; 9 nucleotides line up with TRBD1. The germline V gene has CDR1 SEHNR and CDR2 FQNEAQ (reference sequence). The CDR3 is 14 amino acids. After removal of 4 bases from V and 5 bases from J, the junction contained 5 bases not matched to a gene. The chain's CDR3 is CASSSSGTGYGYTF. CDR3 bases: TGTGCCAGCAGCTCATCCGGGACAGGGTATGGCTACACCTTC.

The chain carries TRBV9 and TRBJ2-5; possible D gene TRBD1, 6 bases. Germline loops: CDR1 SGDLS, CDR2 YYNGEE. Trimming removed 4 bases from V and 2 bases from J, with 15 bases in between. This CDR3 contains 15 residues. The CDR3 DNA reads as TGTGCCAGCAGCCCCCCGGACAGACCGCAAGAGACCCAGTACTTC. Amino acid sequence: CASSPPDRPQETQYF.

On this clone: Additional DNA sequences in this sample encode the identical CDR3. The genes are TRBV6-5 and TRBJ1-2; D not certain. Looked up from germline, CDR1 is MNHEY and CDR2 is SVGAGI. CDR3 size: 13 residues. Trimming shortened V by 2 bases and J by 3 bases, and 7 bases separated the two germline ends. The CDR3, as DNA: TGTGCCAGCAGTTACGGCGGGGACTATGGCTACACCTTC. Translating gives CASSYGGDYGYTF.

The chain employs TRBV7-9 and TRBJ1-2, with no clear D. In germline, CDR1 is SEHNR, CDR2 FQNEAQ (reference sequence). Trimming stripped 1 base from V and 0 bases from J, with 6 bases between. The CDR3 is made up of 14 amino acids. CDR3 sequence reads: CASSLVQANYGYTF. The CDR3, as DNA: TGTGCCAGCAGCTTAGTCCAGGCTAACTATGGCTACACCTTC. Based on the CDR3 plus reference TRBV7-9 and TRBJ1-2, the full variable domain is DTGVSQNPRHKITKRGQNVTFRCDPISEHNRLYWYRQTLGQGPEFLTYFQNEAQLEKSRLLSDRFSAERPKGSFSTLEIQRTEQGDSAMYLCASSLVQANYGYTFGSGTRLTVV.

The chain employs TRBV7-8 and TRBJ1-1; the match to TRBD1 covers 12 bases. Germline CDR1 SGHVS, CDR2 FQNEAQ. The V segment lost 1 base and the J segment 3 bases; nucleotides outside the gene matches: 6. The CDR3 is 17 amino acids. The CDR3 region has the DNA TGTGCCAGCAGCTTAGTGGGACAGGGGGCTTCGGACACTGAAGCTTTCTTT. Protein product: CASSLVGQGASDTEAFF.